Listed here is a single T cell receptor (beta chain). The antigen remains unidentified. The V and J ends lost 5 bases and 1 base, in that order; junction bases with no gene match: 1. This CDR3 is built from 13 residues. The data are from a study of T cell responses to AZD1222 COVID-19 vaccine. Here immunoSEQ multiplex PCR was the method, and the copy in TCRdb shows in-frame clones only, minus some. There are 200,000 or so clones in the sample; approximately 90% occur only once, and under 8% lies in the top ten. Overall study findings and caveats: Dominant at 160-218 and 743-854, vaccine-associated CD4 TCRs also spanned spike. The breadth and depth of Spike-specific TCRs increased once two AZD1222 doses had been given. Of the AZD1222 recipients, only 5 or 6 were seropositive at baseline. Nearly half of spike-specific TCRs reportedly target unmutated variant regions.

The chain carries TRBV12-3 or TRBV12-4 and TRBJ1-2, with 7 bases fitting TRBD1. The sequenced sample was peripheral blood, obtained on day 0 of AZD1222 vaccination. The source is an adult in good health. The CDR3 DNA follows: TGTGCCAGCAGTCAGGGGGGTAACTATGGCTACACCTTC. It yields the protein CASSQGGNYGYTF.